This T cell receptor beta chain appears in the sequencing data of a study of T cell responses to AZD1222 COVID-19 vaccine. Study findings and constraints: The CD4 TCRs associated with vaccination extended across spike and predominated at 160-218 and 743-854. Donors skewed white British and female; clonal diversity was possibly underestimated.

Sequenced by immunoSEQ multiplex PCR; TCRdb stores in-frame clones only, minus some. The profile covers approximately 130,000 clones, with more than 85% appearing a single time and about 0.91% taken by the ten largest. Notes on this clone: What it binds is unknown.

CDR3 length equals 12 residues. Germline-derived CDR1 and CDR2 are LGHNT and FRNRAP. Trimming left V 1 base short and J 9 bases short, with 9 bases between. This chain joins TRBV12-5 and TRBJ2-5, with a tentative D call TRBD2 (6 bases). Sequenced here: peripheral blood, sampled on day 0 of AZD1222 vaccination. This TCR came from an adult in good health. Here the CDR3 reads CASGLGRAPQYF. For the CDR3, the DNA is TGTGCTAGTGGTTTGGGGAGGGCCCCCCAGTACTTC.